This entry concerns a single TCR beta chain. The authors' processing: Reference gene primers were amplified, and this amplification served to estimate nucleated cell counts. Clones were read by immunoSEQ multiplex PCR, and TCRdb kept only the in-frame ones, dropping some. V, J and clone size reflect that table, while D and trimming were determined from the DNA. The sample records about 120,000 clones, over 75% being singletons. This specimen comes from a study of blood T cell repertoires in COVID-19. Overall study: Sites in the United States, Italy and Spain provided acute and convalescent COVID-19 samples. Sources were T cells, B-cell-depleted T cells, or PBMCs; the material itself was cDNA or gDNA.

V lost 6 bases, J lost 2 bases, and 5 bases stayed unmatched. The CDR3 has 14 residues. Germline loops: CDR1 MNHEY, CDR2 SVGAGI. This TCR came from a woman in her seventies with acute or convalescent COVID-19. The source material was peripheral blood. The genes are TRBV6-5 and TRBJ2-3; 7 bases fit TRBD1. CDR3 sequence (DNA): TGTGCCAGCAGAGGCAGGGGGAACACAGATACGCAGTATTTT. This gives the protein CASRGRGNTDTQYF.